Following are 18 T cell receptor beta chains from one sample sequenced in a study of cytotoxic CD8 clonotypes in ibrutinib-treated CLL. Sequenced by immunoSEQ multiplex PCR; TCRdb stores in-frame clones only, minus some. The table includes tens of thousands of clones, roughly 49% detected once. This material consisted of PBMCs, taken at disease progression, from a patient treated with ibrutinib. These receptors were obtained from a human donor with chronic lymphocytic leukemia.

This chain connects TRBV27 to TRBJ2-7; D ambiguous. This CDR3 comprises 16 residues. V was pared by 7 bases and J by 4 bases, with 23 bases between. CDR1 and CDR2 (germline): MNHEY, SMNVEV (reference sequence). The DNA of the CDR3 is TGTGCCAGCAACTCCCGAGACCCTGCATCCCCATACGAGCAGTACTTC. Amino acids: CASNSRDPASPYEQYF.

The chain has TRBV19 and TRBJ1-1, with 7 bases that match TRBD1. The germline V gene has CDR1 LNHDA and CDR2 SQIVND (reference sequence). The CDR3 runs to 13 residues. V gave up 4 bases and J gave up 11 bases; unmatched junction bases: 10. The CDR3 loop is CASSTGQLRSAFF. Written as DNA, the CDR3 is TGTGCCAGTAGTACGGGACAGCTTCGGTCGGCTTTCTTT.

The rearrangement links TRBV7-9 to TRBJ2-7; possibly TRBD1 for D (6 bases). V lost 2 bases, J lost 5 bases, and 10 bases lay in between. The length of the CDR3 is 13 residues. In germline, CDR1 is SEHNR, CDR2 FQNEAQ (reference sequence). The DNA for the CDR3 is TGTGCCAGCAGCTTAAAACAGGGCCACGAGCAGTACTTC. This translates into CASSLKQGHEQYF.

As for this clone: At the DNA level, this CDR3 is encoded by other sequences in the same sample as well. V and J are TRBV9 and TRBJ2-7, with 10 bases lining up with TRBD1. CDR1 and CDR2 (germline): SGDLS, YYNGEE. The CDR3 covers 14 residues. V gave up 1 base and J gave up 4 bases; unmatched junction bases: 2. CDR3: CASSVRQGAYEQYF. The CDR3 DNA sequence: TGTGCCAGCAGCGTACGACAGGGGGCATACGAGCAGTACTTC.

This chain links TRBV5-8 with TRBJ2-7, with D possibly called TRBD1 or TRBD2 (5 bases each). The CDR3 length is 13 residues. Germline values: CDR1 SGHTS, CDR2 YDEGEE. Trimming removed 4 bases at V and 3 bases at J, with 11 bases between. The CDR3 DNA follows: TGTGCCAGCAGCCCTGAGGGGTACTACGAGCAGTACTTC. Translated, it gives CASSPEGYYEQYF.

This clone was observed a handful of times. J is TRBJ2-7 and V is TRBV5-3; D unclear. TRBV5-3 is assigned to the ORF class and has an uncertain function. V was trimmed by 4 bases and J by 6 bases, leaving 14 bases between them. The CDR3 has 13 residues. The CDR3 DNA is TGTGCCAGAAGCCCCGCAGGCATAGTCGAGCAGTACTTC. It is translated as CARSPAGIVEQYF.

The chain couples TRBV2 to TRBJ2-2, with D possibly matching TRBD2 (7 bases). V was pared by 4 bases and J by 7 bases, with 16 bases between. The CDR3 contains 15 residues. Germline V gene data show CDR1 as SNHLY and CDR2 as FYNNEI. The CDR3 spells CASSVRGGAGGELFF. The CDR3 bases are TGTGCCAGCAGTGTTCGTGGGGGGGCCGGCGGGGAGCTGTTTTTT.

CDR3 nucleotides: TGTGCCAGCAGTACCCTCCCGGGACTAGCATTTAATGAGCAGTTCTTC. It encodes CASSTLPGLAFNEQFF. The rearrangement uses TRBV2 and TRBJ2-1; TRBD2 matches at 9 bases. There are 16 residues in the CDR3. V lost 5 bases to trimming and J lost 7 bases; unmatched junction nucleotides: 12. From germline, CDR1 is SNHLY and CDR2 FYNNEI.

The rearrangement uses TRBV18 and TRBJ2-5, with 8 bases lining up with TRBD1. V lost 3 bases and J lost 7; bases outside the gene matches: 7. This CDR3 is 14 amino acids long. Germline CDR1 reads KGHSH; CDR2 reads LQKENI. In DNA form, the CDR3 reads TGTGCCAGCTCACCGGGACAGGAGTTCGGGACCCAGTACTTC. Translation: CASSPGQEFGTQYF.

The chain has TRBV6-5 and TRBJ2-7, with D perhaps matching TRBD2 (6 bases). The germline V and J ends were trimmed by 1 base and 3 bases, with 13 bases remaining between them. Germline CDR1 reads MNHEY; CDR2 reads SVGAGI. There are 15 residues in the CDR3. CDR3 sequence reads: CASSYWGVGIYEQYF. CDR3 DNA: TGTGCCAGCAGTTACTGGGGGGTAGGTATCTACGAGCAGTACTTC.

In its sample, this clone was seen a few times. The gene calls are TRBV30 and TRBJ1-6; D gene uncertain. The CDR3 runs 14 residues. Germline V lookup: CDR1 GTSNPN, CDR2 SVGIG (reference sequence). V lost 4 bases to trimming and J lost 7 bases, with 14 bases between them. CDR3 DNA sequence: TGTGCCTGGACTCGGACCGCTTTGAATTCACCCCTCCACTTT. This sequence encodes CAWTRTALNSPLHF.

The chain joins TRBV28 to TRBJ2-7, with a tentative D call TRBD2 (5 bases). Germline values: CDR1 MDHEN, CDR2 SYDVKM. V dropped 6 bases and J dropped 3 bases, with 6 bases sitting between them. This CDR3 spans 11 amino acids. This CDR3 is CASRSGYEQYF. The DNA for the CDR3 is TGTGCCAGCAGGAGCGGCTACGAGCAGTACTTC.

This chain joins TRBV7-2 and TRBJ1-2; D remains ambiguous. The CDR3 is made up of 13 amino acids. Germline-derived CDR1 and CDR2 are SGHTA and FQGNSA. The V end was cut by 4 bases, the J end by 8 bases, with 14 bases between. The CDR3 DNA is TGTGCCAGCAGCTCGTCTTGGACTCGGGGCTACACCTTC. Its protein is CASSSSWTRGYTF. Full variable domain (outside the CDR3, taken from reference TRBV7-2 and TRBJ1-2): GAGVSQSPSNKVTEKGKDVELRCDPISGHTALYWYRQSLGQGLEFLIYFQGNSAPDKSGLPSDRFSAERTGGSVSTLTIQRTQQEDSAVYLCASSSSWTRGYTFGSGTRLTVV.

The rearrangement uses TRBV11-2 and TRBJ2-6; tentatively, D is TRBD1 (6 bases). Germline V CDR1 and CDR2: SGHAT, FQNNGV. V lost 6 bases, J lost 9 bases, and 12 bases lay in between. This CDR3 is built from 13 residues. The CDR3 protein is CASSLTGINVLTF. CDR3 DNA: TGTGCCAGCAGTTTAACAGGGATCAACGTCCTGACTTTC.

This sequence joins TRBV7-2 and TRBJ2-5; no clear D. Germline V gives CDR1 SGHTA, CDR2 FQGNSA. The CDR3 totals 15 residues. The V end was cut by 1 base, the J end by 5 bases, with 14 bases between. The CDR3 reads CASSLVGQGVETQYF. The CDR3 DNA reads TGTGCCAGCAGCTTAGTAGGCCAAGGCGTGGAGACCCAGTACTTC.

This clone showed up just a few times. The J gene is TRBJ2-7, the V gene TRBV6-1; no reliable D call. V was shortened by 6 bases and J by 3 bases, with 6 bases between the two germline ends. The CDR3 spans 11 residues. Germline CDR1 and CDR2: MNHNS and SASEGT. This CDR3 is CASRRIYEQYF. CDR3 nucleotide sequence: TGTGCCAGCAGAAGGATCTACGAGCAGTACTTC.

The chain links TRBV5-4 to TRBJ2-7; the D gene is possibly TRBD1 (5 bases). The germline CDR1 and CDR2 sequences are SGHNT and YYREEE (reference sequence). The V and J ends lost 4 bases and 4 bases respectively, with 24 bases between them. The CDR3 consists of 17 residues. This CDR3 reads CASSQHGAGPLGYEQYF. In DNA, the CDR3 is TGTGCCAGCAGCCAACATGGGGCAGGGCCGCTGGGTTACGAGCAGTACTTC.

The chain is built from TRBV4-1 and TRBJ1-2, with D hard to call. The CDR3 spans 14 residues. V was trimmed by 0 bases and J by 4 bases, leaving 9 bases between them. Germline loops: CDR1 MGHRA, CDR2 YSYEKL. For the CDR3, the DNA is TGCGCCAGCAGCCAAGAGTCCAGATCCTATGGCTACACCTTC. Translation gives CASSQESRSYGYTF.